This T cell receptor beta chain was identified during a study of cytomegalovirus exposure and HLA in healthy donors. The PCR used 60 Vbeta and 13 Jbeta primers. Sequencing was performed with immunoSEQ multiplex PCR; in TCRdb, only in-frame clones are kept and a portion is missing. The data show some 190,000 clones, approximately 80% seen once. Deletions cut 3 bases from V and 0 bases from J, with 18 bases between. This CDR3 region has 18 residues. Germline CDR1 and CDR2: SGHTS and YDEGEE. The sample consisted of PBMCs. This rearrangement joins TRBV5-8 to TRBJ1-4, with D perhaps matching TRBD1 (6 bases). This TCR came from a man aged 40-49 years in good health and CMV-seropositive. CDR3 sequence (DNA): TGTGCCAGCAGCTCGATTCTTTGGACAGAAGCAACTAATGAAAAACTGTTTTTT. Protein: CASSSILWTEATNEKLFF.